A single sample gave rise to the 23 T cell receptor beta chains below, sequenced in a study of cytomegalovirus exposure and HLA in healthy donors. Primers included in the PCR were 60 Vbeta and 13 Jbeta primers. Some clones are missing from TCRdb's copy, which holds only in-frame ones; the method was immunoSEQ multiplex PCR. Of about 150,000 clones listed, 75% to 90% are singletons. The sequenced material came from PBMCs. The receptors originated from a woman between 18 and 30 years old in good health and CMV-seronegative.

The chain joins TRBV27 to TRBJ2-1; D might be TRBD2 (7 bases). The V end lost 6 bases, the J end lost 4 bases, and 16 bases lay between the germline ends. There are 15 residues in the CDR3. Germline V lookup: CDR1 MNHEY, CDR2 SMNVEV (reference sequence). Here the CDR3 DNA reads TGTGCCAGCAGAAAGGGGGGGGCCCTTTACAATGAGCAGTTCTTC. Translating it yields CASRKGGALYNEQFF.

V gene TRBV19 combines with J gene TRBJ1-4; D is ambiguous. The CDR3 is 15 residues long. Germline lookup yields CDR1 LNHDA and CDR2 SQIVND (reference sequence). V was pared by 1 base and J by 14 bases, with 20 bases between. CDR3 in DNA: TGTGCCAGTAGTATAGGGGGTTCTCTCGGGGAAACTCTGTTTTTT. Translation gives CASSIGGSLGETLFF.

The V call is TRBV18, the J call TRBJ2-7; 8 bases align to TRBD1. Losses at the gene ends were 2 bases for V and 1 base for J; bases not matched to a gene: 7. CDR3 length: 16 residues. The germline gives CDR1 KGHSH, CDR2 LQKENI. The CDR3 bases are TGTGCCAGCTCACCATCGGGGACAGGAGGTTCCTACGAGCAGTACTTC. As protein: CASSPSGTGGSYEQYF.

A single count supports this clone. For the CDR3, the DNA is TGCGCCAGCAGCCATATTAAAGGAGACACTGAAGCTTTCTTT. Translating it yields CASSHIKGDTEAFF. The chain employs TRBV4-1 and TRBJ1-1; D call uncertain. CDR3 length: 14 amino acids. Trimming left V 3 bases short and J 3 bases short, with 11 bases between. Germline V gene data show CDR1 as MGHRA and CDR2 as YSYEKL.

The CDR3 loop is CASSLKAGSTGELFF. The CDR3 bases are TGCGCCAGCAGCTTAAAAGCGGGGTCCACCGGGGAGCTGTTTTTT. The chain combines TRBV5-1 with TRBJ2-2, with 7 bases lining up with TRBD2. From germline, CDR1 is SGHRS and CDR2 YFSETQ. This CDR3 is built from 15 residues. V gave up 2 bases and J gave up 4 bases; unmatched junction bases: 5.

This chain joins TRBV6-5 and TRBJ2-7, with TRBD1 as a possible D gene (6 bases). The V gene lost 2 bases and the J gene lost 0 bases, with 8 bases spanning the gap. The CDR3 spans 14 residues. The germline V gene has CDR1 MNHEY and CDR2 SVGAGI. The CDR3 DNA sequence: TGTGCCAGCAGTTACAGGGGGACCTCCTACGAGCAGTACTTC. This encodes CASSYRGTSYEQYF.

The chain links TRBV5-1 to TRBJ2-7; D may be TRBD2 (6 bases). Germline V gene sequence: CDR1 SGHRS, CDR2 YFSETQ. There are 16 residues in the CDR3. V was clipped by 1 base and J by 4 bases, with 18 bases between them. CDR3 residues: CASSLPQGGNKYEQYF. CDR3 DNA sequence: TGCGCCAGCAGCTTGCCCCAGGGAGGCAACAAGTACGAGCAGTACTTC.

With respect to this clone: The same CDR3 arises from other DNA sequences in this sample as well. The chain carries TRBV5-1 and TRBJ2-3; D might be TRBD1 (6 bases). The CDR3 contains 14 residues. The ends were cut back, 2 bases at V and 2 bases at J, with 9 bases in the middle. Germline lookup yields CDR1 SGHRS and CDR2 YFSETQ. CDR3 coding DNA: TGCGCCAGCAGCTTCGGACAGTCCACAGATACGCAGTATTTT. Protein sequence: CASSFGQSTDTQYF.

The CDR3 sequence: CASSVGLIDLSGANVLTF. Written as DNA, the CDR3 is TGTGCCAGCAGCGTTGGACTGATCGACCTCTCTGGGGCCAACGTCCTGACTTTC. This chain connects TRBV5-8 to TRBJ2-6; the D gene is possibly TRBD2 (5 bases). The ends were cut back, 4 bases at V and 0 bases at J, with 17 bases in the middle. The germline gives CDR1 SGHTS, CDR2 YDEGEE. This CDR3 is 18 amino acids long.

The CDR3 DNA is TGTGCTAGTGGAACAGGTTTCAATGAGCAGTTCTTC. Its translation: CASGTGFNEQFF. The rearrangement uses TRBV12-5 and TRBJ2-1; D possibly corresponds to TRBD1 (5 bases). This CDR3 is 12 amino acids long. Germline V gene sequence: CDR1 LGHNT, CDR2 FRNRAP. Deletions cut 6 bases from V and 6 bases from J, with 9 bases between.

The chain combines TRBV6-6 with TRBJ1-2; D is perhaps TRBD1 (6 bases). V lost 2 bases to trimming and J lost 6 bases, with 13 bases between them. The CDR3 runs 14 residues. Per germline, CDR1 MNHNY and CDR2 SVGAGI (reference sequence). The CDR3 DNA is TGTGCCAGCAGTTACCCCAGGGGTACCCATGGCTACACCTTC. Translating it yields CASSYPRGTHGYTF.

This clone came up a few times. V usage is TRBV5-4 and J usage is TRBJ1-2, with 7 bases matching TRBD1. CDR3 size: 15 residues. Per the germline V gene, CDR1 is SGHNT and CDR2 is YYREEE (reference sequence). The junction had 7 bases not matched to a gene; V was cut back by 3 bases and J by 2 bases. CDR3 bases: TGTGCCAGCAGCTCCCAGGGACAGATCAACTATGGCTACACCTTC. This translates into CASSSQGQINYGYTF.

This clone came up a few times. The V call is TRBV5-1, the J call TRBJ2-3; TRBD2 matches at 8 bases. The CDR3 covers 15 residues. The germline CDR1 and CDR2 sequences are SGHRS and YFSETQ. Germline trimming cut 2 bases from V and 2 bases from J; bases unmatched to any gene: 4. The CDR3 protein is CASSLLAAYTDTQYF. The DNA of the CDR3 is TGCGCCAGCAGCTTACTAGCGGCCTACACAGATACGCAGTATTTT.

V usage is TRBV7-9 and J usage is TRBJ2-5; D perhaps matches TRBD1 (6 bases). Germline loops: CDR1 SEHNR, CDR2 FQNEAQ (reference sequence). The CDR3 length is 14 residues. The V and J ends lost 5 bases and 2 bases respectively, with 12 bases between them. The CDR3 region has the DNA TGTGCCAGCAGCGAAGACAGGTCGCAAGAGACCCAGTACTTC. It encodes CASSEDRSQETQYF.

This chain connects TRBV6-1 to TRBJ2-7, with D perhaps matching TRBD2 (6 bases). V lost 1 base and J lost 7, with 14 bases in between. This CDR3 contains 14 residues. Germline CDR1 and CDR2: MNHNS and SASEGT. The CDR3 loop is CASSEDPGRGEQYF. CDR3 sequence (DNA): TGTGCCAGCAGTGAAGATCCAGGGCGGGGAGAGCAGTACTTC.

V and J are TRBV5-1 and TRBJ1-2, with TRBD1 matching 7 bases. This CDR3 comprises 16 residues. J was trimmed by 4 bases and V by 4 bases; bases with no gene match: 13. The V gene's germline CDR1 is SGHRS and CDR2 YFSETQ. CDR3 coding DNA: TGCGCCAGCAGCCTGCCCTGGGACAGTTCCTTCTATGGCTACACCTTC. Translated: CASSLPWDSSFYGYTF.

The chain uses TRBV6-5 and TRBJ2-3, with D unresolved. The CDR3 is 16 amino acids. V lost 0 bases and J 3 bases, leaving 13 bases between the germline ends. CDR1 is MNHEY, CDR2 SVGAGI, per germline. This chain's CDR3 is CASSYSQVFGTDTQYF. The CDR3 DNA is TGTGCCAGCAGTTACTCTCAGGTTTTTGGGACAGATACGCAGTATTTT.

CDR3 nucleotides: TGTGCCTGGAGTGTAGTAAGCCACACCATATATTTT. Its translation is CAWSVVSHTIYF. The rearrangement uses TRBV30 and TRBJ1-3; D unresolved. V was shortened by 0 bases and J by 8 bases, with 8 bases between the two germline ends. Germline V lookup: CDR1 GTSNPN, CDR2 SVGIG (reference sequence). The CDR3 runs to 12 residues.

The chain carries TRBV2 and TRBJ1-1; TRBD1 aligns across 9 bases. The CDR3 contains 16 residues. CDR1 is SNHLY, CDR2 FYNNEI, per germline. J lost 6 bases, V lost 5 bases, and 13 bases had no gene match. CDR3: CASSHVPGQGISEAFF. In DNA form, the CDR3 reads TGTGCCAGCAGTCATGTCCCCGGACAGGGGATCTCTGAAGCTTTCTTT.

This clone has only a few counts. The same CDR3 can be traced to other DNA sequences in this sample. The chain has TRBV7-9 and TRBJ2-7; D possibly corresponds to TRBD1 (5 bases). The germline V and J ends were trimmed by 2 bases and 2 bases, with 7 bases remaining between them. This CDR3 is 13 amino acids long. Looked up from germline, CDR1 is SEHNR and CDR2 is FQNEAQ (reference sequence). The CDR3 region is CASSLQGTYEQYF. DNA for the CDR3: TGTGCCAGCAGCTTACAGGGTACCTACGAGCAGTACTTC.

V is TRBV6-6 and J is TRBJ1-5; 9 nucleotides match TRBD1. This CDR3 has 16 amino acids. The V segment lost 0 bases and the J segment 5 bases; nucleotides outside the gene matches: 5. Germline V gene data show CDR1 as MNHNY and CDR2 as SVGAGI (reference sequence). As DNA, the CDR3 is TGTGCCAGCAGTTACTCTAGGGACAGGGAGGATCAGCCCCAGCATTTT. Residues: CASSYSRDREDQPQHF.

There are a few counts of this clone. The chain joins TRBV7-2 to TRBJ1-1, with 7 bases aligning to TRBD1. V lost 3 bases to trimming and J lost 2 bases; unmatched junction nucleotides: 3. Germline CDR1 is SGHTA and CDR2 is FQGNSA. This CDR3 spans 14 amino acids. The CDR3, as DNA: TGTGCCAGCAGCTTGCAAGGGGGCAACACTGAAGCTTTCTTT. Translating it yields CASSLQGGNTEAFF. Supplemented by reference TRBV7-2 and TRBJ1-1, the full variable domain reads GAGVSQSPSNKVTEKGKDVELRCDPISGHTALYWYRQSLGQGLEFLIYFQGNSAPDKSGLPSDRFSAERTGGSVSTLTIQRTQQEDSAVYLCASSLQGGNTEAFFGQGTRLTVV.

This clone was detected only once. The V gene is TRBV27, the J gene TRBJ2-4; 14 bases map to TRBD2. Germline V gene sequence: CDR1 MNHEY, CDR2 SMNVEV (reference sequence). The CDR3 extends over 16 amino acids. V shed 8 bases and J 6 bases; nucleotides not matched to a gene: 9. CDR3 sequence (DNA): TGTGCCAGCCGTCAGACTAGCGGGGGGGCTAGAAACATTCAGTACTTC. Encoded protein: CASRQTSGGARNIQYF.